A single sample is the source of the 10 T cell receptor beta chains below, sequenced in a study of Ad26.COV2.S vaccination and SARS-CoV-2 variants. The treatment: around 19 received Ad26.COV2.S at low or high dose, single or two shots; roughly 5 received placebo; per-sample allocation not given. Collection of the samples took place on day 63 after the first injection of vaccine or placebo. Some clones are missing from TCRdb's copy, which holds only in-frame ones; the method was immunoSEQ multiplex PCR. This table has about 280,000 clones, about 89% appearing once. The material was peripheral blood, obtained in a trial of Ad26.COV2.S vaccine versus placebo. These receptors were obtained from a person aged 18 to 65 who received the Ad26.COV2.S COVID-19 vaccine or a placebo.

This clone came up once. The chain uses TRBV27 and TRBJ2-5, with 8 bases aligning to TRBD1. CDR1 and CDR2 from the germline V gene are MNHEY and SMNVEV (reference sequence). V dropped 0 bases and J dropped 5; count of bases not matched to a gene: 8. There are 16 residues in the CDR3. The CDR3 protein is CASSLSLQGAGETQYF. The CDR3 region has the DNA TGTGCCAGCAGTTTATCCCTGCAGGGGGCGGGGGAGACCCAGTACTTC.

V gene TRBV7-8 combines with J gene TRBJ1-1; 12 bases fit TRBD1. Germline V gene sequence: CDR1 SGHVS, CDR2 FQNEAQ. The CDR3 runs 17 residues. Unmatched junction bases numbered 11, after V lost 5 bases and J lost 4 bases. CDR3 protein: CASSARRGTGGRTEAFF. The CDR3 DNA reads as TGTGCCAGCAGCGCCCGGCGCGGGACAGGGGGCCGCACTGAAGCTTTCTTT.

The table lists this clone with a count of one. V is TRBV12-5 and J is TRBJ1-4, with 7 bases that match TRBD1. The germline CDR1 and CDR2 sequences are LGHNT and FRNRAP. The CDR3 totals 17 residues. The V segment lost 2 bases and the J segment 4 bases; nucleotides outside the gene matches: 10. Written as DNA, the CDR3 is TGTGCTAGTGGTTTGTCACCGAAGGACAGGTTTAATGAAAAACTGTTTTTT. It yields the protein CASGLSPKDRFNEKLFF.

The chain links TRBV25-1 to TRBJ2-1, with TRBD1 identical over 8 bases. The CDR3 extends over 16 amino acids. V lost 1 base, J lost 6 bases, and 8 bases stayed unmatched. Germline CDR1 and CDR2: MGHDK and SYGVNS. The CDR3 nucleotides read TGTGCCAGCAGTGAATGGGGGCAGGGGGCCGTCAATGAGCAGTTCTTC. This gives the protein CASSEWGQGAVNEQFF.

This chain links TRBV30 with TRBJ1-4, with D possibly being TRBD1 (5 bases). In germline, CDR1 is GTSNPN, CDR2 SVGIG (reference sequence). The germline V and J ends were trimmed by 5 bases and 0 bases, with 22 bases remaining between them. The CDR3 length is 18 residues. CDR3 DNA: TGTGCCTGGGATCCAGGGAACAGATTCCTTGCAACTAATGAAAAACTGTTTTTT. Protein product: CAWDPGNRFLATNEKLFF.

This chain connects TRBV21-1 to TRBJ2-1; TRBD1 was called by the table and not checked on the DNA. TRBV21-1 is a pseudogene locus. The CDR3 length is 11 residues. The CDR3, as DNA: TGTGCCAGCCTGGGCACCAATGAGCAGTTCTTC. This gives the protein CASLGTNEQFF.

The chain carries TRBV6-5 and TRBJ1-3; a possible D gene is TRBD1 (5 bases). The CDR3 spans 15 residues. The V and J ends lost 5 bases and 2 bases respectively, with 13 bases between them. CDR1 MNHEY and CDR2 SVGAGI come from the germline V gene. The CDR3 DNA follows: TGTGCCAGCAGTATCGGGCAGGGAACTGGAAACACCATATATTTT. Amino acids: CASSIGQGTGNTIYF.

The V and J genes are TRBV7-9 and TRBJ1-1; D gene ambiguous. Germline V gene sequence: CDR1 SEHNR, CDR2 FQNEAQ (reference sequence). This CDR3 is built from 14 residues. Trimming removed 1 base from V and 4 bases from J, with 10 bases in between. Written as DNA, the CDR3 is TGTGCCAGCAGCTTAGAGTTGGTTTCCACTGAAGCTTTCTTT. Its translation is CASSLELVSTEAFF.

This clone was counted once. The chain carries TRBV6-1 and TRBJ1-1, with D hard to call. V was clipped by 1 base and J by 4 bases, with 19 bases between them. The CDR3 totals 17 residues. Germline loops: CDR1 MNHNS, CDR2 SASEGT. The CDR3 bases are TGTGCCAGCAGTGAAGTCCTCAAATTGCTCGTGGGCACTGAAGCTTTCTTT. It is translated as CASSEVLKLLVGTEAFF.

The chain joins TRBV4-1 to TRBJ2-1; D remains unclear. Trimming left V 0 bases short and J 10 bases short, with 13 bases between. The CDR3 is 14 residues long. Per germline, CDR1 MGHRA and CDR2 YSYEKL. The CDR3 DNA follows: TGCGCCAGCAGCCAAGAGTGGTCAGGTTACGAGCAGTTCTTC. Its translation is CASSQEWSGYEQFF.